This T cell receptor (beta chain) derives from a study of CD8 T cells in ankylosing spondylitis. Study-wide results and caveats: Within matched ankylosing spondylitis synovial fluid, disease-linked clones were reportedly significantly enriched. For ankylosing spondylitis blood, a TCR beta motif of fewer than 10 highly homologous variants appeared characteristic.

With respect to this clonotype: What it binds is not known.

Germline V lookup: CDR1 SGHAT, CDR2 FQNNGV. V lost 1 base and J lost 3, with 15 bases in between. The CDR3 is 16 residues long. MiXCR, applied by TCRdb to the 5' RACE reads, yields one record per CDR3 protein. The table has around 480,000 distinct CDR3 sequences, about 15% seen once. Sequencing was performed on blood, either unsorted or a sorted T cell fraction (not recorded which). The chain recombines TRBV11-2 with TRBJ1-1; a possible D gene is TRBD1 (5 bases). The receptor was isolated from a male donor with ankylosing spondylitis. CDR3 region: CASSLGGTGGYTEAFF. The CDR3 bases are TGTGCCAGCAGCTTAGGCGGGACGGGCGGTTACACTGAAGCTTTCTTT.